One sample yielded the 28 T cell receptor beta chains listed below, sequenced in a study of PD-1 blockade in classical Hodgkin lymphoma. Libraries were prepared by immunoSEQ multiplex PCR; TCRdb keeps only in-frame clonotypes and omits some of them. Among 25,000 to 35,000 clones, around 68% were seen once, and the ten largest hold 3.9%. Time point here: cycle 4 day 1 (C4D1), after about 6 weeks of nivolumab. No patient escaped relapse after autologous stem cell transplantation, and brentuximab vedotin exposure varied. The source material was peripheral blood mononuclear cells (PBMCs), sampled before the fourth cycle of nivolumab. All receptors come from a human donor with classical Hodgkin lymphoma.

The rearrangement links TRBV28 to TRBJ1-5; weak D call: TRBD1 (5 bases). V dropped 1 base and J dropped 3 bases, with 7 bases sitting between them. Germline loops: CDR1 MDHEN, CDR2 SYDVKM. The CDR3 runs 14 residues. CDR3 sequence reads: CASSLSGINQPQHF. The CDR3 bases are TGTGCCAGCAGTTTATCAGGGATCAATCAGCCCCAGCATTTT.

The V and J genes are TRBV7-2 and TRBJ2-3; no clear D. In germline, CDR1 is SGHTA, CDR2 FQGNSA. V gave up 0 bases and J gave up 0 bases, with 4 bases separating them. The CDR3 covers 14 residues. Here the CDR3 DNA reads TGTGCCAGCAGCTTAGCAGCTAGCACAGATACGCAGTATTTT. It translates to CASSLAASTDTQYF.

On this clone itself: One end of the junction varies from germline; a read error may be responsible. The CDR3 is CASSPQGLLVNEQFF. DNA for the CDR3: TGTGCCAGCTCGCCACAGGGGCTATTAGTCAATGAGCAGTTCTTC. J is TRBJ2-1 and V is TRBV18; 7 bases match TRBD1. Per the germline V gene, CDR1 is KGHSH and CDR2 is LQKENI. CDR3 length equals 15 residues. The full variable domain, in which reference TRBV18 and TRBJ2-1 provide the parts outside the CDR3, is NAGVMQNPRHLVRRRGQEARLRCSPMKGHSHVYWYRQLPEEGLKFMVYLQKENIIDESGMPKERFSAEFPKEGPSILRIQQVVRGDSAAYFCASSPQGLLVNEQFFGPGTRLTVL.

A few counts support this clone. The chain recombines TRBV19 with TRBJ2-7; 9 bases align to TRBD1. The CDR3 runs to 16 residues. Germline V gene lookup returns CDR1 LNHDA and CDR2 SQIVND (reference sequence). The trim removed 1 base at V and 2 bases at J, leaving 6 bases unmatched. CDR3 protein: CASSIAGTGWTYEQYF. The CDR3 nucleotides are TGTGCCAGTAGTATAGCGGGGACAGGGTGGACCTACGAGCAGTACTTC.

This chain connects TRBV30 to TRBJ1-5; D is perhaps TRBD1 (5 bases). Germline CDR1 is GTSNPN and CDR2 is SVGIG (reference sequence). The CDR3 has 14 residues. V dropped 1 base and J dropped 3 bases, with 10 bases sitting between them. In nucleotides, the CDR3 is TGTGCCTGGAGTGGGGACGGAGACAATCAGCCCCAGCATTTT. Translated, it gives CAWSGDGDNQPQHF.

The chain joins TRBV30 to TRBJ2-7; D ambiguous. CDR3 length: 12 residues. Looked up from germline, CDR1 is GTSNPN and CDR2 is SVGIG (reference sequence). Between the trimmed V and J ends, which lost 3 bases and 0 bases, there was a span of 6 bases. This CDR3 is CAWRAHSYEQYF. CDR3 in DNA: TGTGCCTGGAGGGCCCACTCCTACGAGCAGTACTTC.

CDR3 coding DNA: TGTGCCAGCAGCTTAGACCAGGGTACCTACGAGCAGTACTTC. As protein: CASSLDQGTYEQYF. The J gene is TRBJ2-7, the V gene TRBV7-9, with D perhaps TRBD1 (5 bases). CDR3 size: 14 residues. CDR1 and CDR2 (germline): SEHNR, FQNEAQ (reference sequence). The ends were cut back, 1 base at V and 2 bases at J, with 9 bases in the middle.

The V gene is TRBV5-4, the J gene TRBJ2-3; 9 bases are shared with TRBD2. The length of the CDR3 is 15 residues. The V gene end was trimmed by 5 bases and the J gene end by 3 bases; junction bases not matched to a gene: 7. The germline V gene encodes CDR1 SGHNT and CDR2 YYREEE (reference sequence). The CDR3 loop reads CASRPGTSRTDTQYF. CDR3 nucleotide sequence: TGTGCCAGCAGACCCGGGACTAGCCGGACAGATACGCAGTATTTT.

This clone was recorded a few times. The rearrangement uses TRBV6-5 and TRBJ1-5; 7 bases map to TRBD1. V lost 4 bases to trimming and J lost 2 bases; unmatched junction nucleotides: 5. Germline V lookup: CDR1 MNHEY, CDR2 SVGAGI. The CDR3 is 15 residues long. The chain's CDR3 is CASSWDRPGNQPQHF. Here the CDR3 DNA reads TGTGCCAGCAGTTGGGACAGACCAGGCAATCAGCCCCAGCATTTT.

This clone was observed a single time. The chain combines TRBV7-3 with TRBJ1-5; D is ambiguous. This CDR3 comprises 15 residues. The germline V gene has CDR1 SGHTA and CDR2 FQGTGA. Deletions cut 11 bases from V and 0 bases from J, with 17 bases between. This CDR3 is CASRGGIYSNQPQHF. The CDR3 region has the DNA TGTGCCTCCCGAGGAGGGATTTATAGCAATCAGCCCCAGCATTTT. The complete variable domain, with remaining parts taken from reference TRBV7-3 and TRBJ1-5, reads GAGVSQTPSNKVTEKGKYVELRCDPISGHTALYWYRQSLGQGPEFLIYFQGTGAADDSGLPNDRFFAVRPEGSVSTLKIQRTERGDSAVYLCASRGGIYSNQPQHFGDGTRLSIL.

The chain joins TRBV4-1 to TRBJ2-7; perhaps TRBD1 as D (6 bases). This CDR3 comprises 15 residues. Germline lookup yields CDR1 MGHRA and CDR2 YSYEKL. The V gene lost 3 bases and the J gene lost 3 bases, with 15 bases spanning the gap. The CDR3 DNA sequence: TGCGCCAGCAGCCACGTACAGGGTGGAATCTACGAGCAGTACTTC. This sequence encodes CASSHVQGGIYEQYF.

The V call is TRBV6-1, the J call TRBJ2-3; D remains unclear. The CDR3 contains 13 residues. Germline V gives CDR1 MNHNS, CDR2 SASEGT. V lost 2 bases to trimming and J lost 3 bases, with 6 bases between them. As DNA, the CDR3 is TGTGCCAGCAGTGAAAATCCAACAGATACGCAGTATTTT. Amino acids: CASSENPTDTQYF.

The chain uses TRBV9 and TRBJ2-1; TRBD1 or TRBD2 may be the D gene (5 bases each). Germline V gives CDR1 SGDLS, CDR2 YYNGEE. CDR3 length: 15 residues. The germline V and J ends were trimmed by 0 bases and 5 bases, with 12 bases remaining between them. CDR3 sequence (DNA): TGTGCCAGCAGCGTAGCCCGGGGACGGAACAATGAGCAGTTCTTC. This encodes CASSVARGRNNEQFF.

The rearrangement joins TRBV7-2 to TRBJ2-7, with D possibly matching TRBD1 (6 bases). The CDR3 totals 12 residues. Trimming stripped 5 bases from V and 6 bases from J, with 11 bases between. The germline V gene encodes CDR1 SGHTA and CDR2 FQGNSA. CDR3 bases: TGTGCCAGCAGCCACGGGACAACCGAGCAGTACTTC. This gives the protein CASSHGTTEQYF.

This chain links TRBV15 with TRBJ1-3; D perhaps matches TRBD1 (5 bases). The V end lost 3 bases, the J end lost 4 bases, and 16 bases lay between the germline ends. In germline, CDR1 is LNHNV, CDR2 YYDKDF (reference sequence). The CDR3 has 16 residues. The DNA for the CDR3 is TGTGCCACCAGCAGCCGAAGGGGTGCTGTAGGAAACACCATATATTTT. Translating gives CATSSRRGAVGNTIYF.

CDR3 in DNA: TGTGCCAGCGACAGGGGGCGCAATATTGTCTATGGCTACACCTTC. The encoded protein is CASDRGRNIVYGYTF. The chain uses TRBV2 and TRBJ1-2; TRBD1 matches at 10 bases. The germline V gene encodes CDR1 SNHLY and CDR2 FYNNEI. V was pared by 8 bases and J by 4 bases, with 10 bases of the junction left unmatched. This CDR3 is 15 amino acids long.

V gene TRBV19 combines with J gene TRBJ1-1, with D possibly matching TRBD1 (5 bases). Germline CDR1 LNHDA, CDR2 SQIVND (reference sequence). Trimming pared 1 base from V and 3 bases from J, leaving 12 bases between. CDR3 length: 15 residues. The CDR3 DNA reads as TGTGCCAGTAGTATAGGCCGGGGAGGGGACACTGAAGCTTTCTTT. Amino acids: CASSIGRGGDTEAFF.

The chain combines TRBV11-2 with TRBJ1-4; a possible D gene is TRBD1 (6 bases). The CDR3 extends over 14 amino acids. Germline CDR1 reads SGHAT; CDR2 reads FQNNGV. V was trimmed by 3 bases and J by 7 bases, leaving 12 bases between them. The CDR3 sequence is CASSLGGLGEKLFF. CDR3 nucleotides: TGTGCCAGCAGCTTGGGGGGGCTGGGTGAAAAACTGTTTTTT.

In this sample, this clone turned up once. This sequence joins TRBV5-4 and TRBJ2-3; D gene unclear. V was pared by 4 bases and J by 2 bases, with 8 bases between. From germline, CDR1 is SGHNT and CDR2 YYREEE (reference sequence). This CDR3 contains 13 residues. DNA of the CDR3: TGTGCCAGCAGCCCAGACCACACAGATACGCAGTATTTT. This translates into CASSPDHTDTQYF.

The chain links TRBV30 to TRBJ2-3, with 7 bases aligning to TRBD2. With 4 bases clipped from V and 0 bases from J, the junction kept 4 bases outside the gene matches. CDR3 size: 14 residues. CDR1 is GTSNPN, CDR2 SVGIG, per germline (reference sequence). CDR3 region: CAWNQRGSTDTQYF. In nucleotides, the CDR3 is TGTGCCTGGAATCAGCGGGGCAGCACAGATACGCAGTATTTT.

This clone was seen more than once but under ten times. This chain joins TRBV19 and TRBJ1-1; TRBD1 agrees at 7 bases. The germline CDR1 and CDR2 sequences are LNHDA and SQIVND (reference sequence). There are 14 residues in the CDR3. J gave up 0 bases and V 7 bases, and 5 bases lay outside the gene matches. The CDR3: CASTLQGLNTEAFF. The CDR3 nucleotides read TGTGCCAGTACTCTACAGGGGTTGAACACTGAAGCTTTCTTT. Drawing the rest from reference TRBV19 and TRBJ1-1, the complete variable domain is DGGITQSPKYLFRKEGQNVTLSCEQNLNHDAMYWYRQDPGQGLRLIYYSQIVNDFQKGDIAEGYSVSREKKESFPLTVTSAQKNPTAFYLCASTLQGLNTEAFFGQGTRLTVV.

The chain recombines TRBV5-4 with TRBJ2-1; D might be TRBD2 (6 bases). CDR1 is SGHNT, CDR2 YYREEE, per germline (reference sequence). V shed 0 bases and J shed 4 bases, with 11 bases lying between them. The CDR3 is 15 amino acids. DNA for the CDR3: TGTGCCAGCAGCTTGGCCCGGGGGTCTTACAATGAGCAGTTCTTC. This sequence encodes CASSLARGSYNEQFF.

V usage is TRBV7-8 and J usage is TRBJ2-5; D is unclear. The CDR3 extends over 12 amino acids. V dropped 4 bases and J dropped 2 bases, with 5 bases sitting between them. CDR1 is SGHVS, CDR2 FQNEAQ, per germline. The CDR3 reads CASSWLQETQYF. DNA of the CDR3: TGTGCCAGCAGCTGGCTTCAAGAGACCCAGTACTTC.

The genes are TRBV14 and TRBJ2-3; D is ambiguous. CDR3 length equals 12 residues. Germline V gives CDR1 SGHDN, CDR2 FVKESK. Trimming stripped 4 bases from V and 6 bases from J, with 8 bases between. The CDR3 loop reads CASSLLGDTQYF. CDR3 in DNA: TGTGCCAGCAGCCTTCTAGGGGATACGCAGTATTTT. Full variable domain (missing parts from reference TRBV14 and TRBJ2-3): EAGVTQFPSHSVIEKGQTVTLRCDPISGHDNLYWYRRVMGKEIKFLLHFVKESKQDESGMPNNRFLAERTGGTYSTLKVQPAELEDSGVYFCASSLLGDTQYFGPGTRLTVL.

In this sample, this clone turned up a few times. The chain recombines TRBV6-1 with TRBJ2-7; D remains unclear. The CDR3 sequence is 14 residues long. V lost 5 bases to trimming and J lost 3 bases, with 14 bases between them. Looked up from germline, CDR1 is MNHNS and CDR2 is SASEGT. CDR3 sequence: CASSSGPEFYEQYF. DNA of the CDR3: TGTGCCAGCAGTTCCGGGCCTGAATTCTACGAGCAGTACTTC.

This clone has just a few counts. The chain uses TRBV28 and TRBJ1-1, with 7 bases fitting TRBD1. Trimming cost V 3 bases and J 9 bases; bases outside gene matches: 7. The germline gives CDR1 MDHEN, CDR2 SYDVKM. The CDR3 runs to 13 residues. The CDR3 region is CASSLTGTAQAFF. DNA for the CDR3: TGTGCCAGCAGTTTGACCGGGACAGCTCAAGCTTTCTTT. Looking up the rest from reference TRBV28 and TRBJ1-1 gives the full variable domain: DVKVTQSSRYLVKRTGEKVFLECVQDMDHENMFWYRQDPGLGLRLIYFSYDVKMKEKGDIPEGYSVSREKKERFSLILESASTNQTSMYLCASSLTGTAQAFFGQGTRLTVV.

This chain connects TRBV13 to TRBJ2-2, with D perhaps matching TRBD2 (6 bases). CDR1 is PRHDT and CDR2 is FYEKMQ in the germline V gene (reference sequence). The length of the CDR3 is 16 residues. V gave up 5 bases and J gave up 1 base, with 14 bases separating them. The CDR3 loop reads CASSKRLRGNTGELFF. In DNA form, the CDR3 reads TGTGCCAGCAGCAAGAGGTTGCGGGGGAACACCGGGGAGCTGTTTTTT.

V gene TRBV7-8 combines with J gene TRBJ2-7, with no clear D. V was cut by 0 bases and J by 2 bases, with 8 bases left in between. Looked up from germline, CDR1 is SGHVS and CDR2 is FQNEAQ. The CDR3 is made up of 14 amino acids. DNA of the CDR3: TGTGCCAGCAGCTTAGCGAGCCAGACCTACGAGCAGTACTTC. It codes for CASSLASQTYEQYF.